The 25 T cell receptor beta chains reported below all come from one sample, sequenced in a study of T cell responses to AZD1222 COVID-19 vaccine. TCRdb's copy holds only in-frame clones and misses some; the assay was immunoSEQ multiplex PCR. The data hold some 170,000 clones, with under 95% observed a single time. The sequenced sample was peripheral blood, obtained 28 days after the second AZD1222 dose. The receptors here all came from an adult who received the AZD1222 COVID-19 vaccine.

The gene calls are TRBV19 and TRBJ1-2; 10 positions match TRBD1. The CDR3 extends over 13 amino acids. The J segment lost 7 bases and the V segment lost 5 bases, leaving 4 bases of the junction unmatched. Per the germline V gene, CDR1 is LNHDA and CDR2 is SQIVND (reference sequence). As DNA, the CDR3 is TGTGCCAGTAGTGTTCGACAGGGGGCTGGCTACACCTTC. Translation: CASSVRQGAGYTF.

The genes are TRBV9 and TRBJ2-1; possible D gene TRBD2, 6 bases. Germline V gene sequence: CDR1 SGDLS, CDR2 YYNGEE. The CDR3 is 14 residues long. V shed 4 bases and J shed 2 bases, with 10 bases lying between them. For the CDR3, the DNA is TGTGCCAGCAGCAGGGACTTCACCTACAATGAGCAGTTCTTC. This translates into CASSRDFTYNEQFF.

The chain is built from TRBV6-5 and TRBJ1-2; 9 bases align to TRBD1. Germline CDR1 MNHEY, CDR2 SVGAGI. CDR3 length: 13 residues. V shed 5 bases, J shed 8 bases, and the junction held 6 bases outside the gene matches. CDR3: CASSHRGLGGYTF. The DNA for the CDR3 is TGTGCCAGCAGTCACAGGGGGCTTGGAGGCTACACCTTC.

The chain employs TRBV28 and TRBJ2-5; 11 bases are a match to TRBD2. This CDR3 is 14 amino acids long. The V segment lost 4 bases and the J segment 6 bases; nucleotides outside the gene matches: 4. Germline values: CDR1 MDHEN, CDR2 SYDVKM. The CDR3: CASSSLAGGKTQYF. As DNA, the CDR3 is TGTGCCAGCAGTTCATTAGCGGGGGGGAAGACCCAGTACTTC.

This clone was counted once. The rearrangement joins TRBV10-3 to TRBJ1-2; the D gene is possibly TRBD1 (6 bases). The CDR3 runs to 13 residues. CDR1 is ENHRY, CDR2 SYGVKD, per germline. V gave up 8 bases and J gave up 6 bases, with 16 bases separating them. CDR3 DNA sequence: TGTGCCATCCGCGACAGGAGCACCAATGGCTACACCTTC. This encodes CAIRDRSTNGYTF.

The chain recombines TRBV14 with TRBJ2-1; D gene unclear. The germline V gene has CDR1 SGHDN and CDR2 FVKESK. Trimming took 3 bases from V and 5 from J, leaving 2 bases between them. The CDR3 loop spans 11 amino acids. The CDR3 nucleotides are TGTGCCAGCAGCCACAACAATGAGCAGTTCTTC. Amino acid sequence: CASSHNNEQFF. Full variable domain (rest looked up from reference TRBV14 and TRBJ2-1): EAGVTQFPSHSVIEKGQTVTLRCDPISGHDNLYWYRRVMGKEIKFLLHFVKESKQDESGMPNNRFLAERTGGTYSTLKVQPAELEDSGVYFCASSHNNEQFFGPGTRLTVL.

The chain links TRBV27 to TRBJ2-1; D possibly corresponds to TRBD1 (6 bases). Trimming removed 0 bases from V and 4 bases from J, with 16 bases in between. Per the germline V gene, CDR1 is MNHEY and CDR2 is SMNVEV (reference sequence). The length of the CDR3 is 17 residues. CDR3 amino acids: CASSLSMGASGYNEQFF. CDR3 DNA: TGTGCCAGCAGTTTATCGATGGGGGCGTCGGGTTACAATGAGCAGTTCTTC.

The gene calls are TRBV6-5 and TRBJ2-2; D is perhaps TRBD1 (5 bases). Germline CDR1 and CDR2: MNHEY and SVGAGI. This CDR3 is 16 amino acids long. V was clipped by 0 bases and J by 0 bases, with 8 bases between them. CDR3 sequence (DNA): TGTGCCAGCAGTTACTCCTGGGGCCCGAACACCGGGGAGCTGTTTTTT. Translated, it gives CASSYSWGPNTGELFF.

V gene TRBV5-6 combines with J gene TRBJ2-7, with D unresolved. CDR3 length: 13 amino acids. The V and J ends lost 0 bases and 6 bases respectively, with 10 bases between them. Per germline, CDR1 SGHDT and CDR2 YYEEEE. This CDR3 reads CASSLAMGGEQYF. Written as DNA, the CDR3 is TGTGCCAGCAGCTTGGCGATGGGCGGCGAGCAGTACTTC.

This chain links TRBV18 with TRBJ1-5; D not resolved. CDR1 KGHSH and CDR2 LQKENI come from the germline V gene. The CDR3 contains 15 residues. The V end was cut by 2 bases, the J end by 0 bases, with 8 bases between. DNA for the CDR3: TGTGCCAGCTCACCATCCCTCCATAGCAATCAGCCCCAGCATTTT. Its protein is CASSPSLHSNQPQHF.

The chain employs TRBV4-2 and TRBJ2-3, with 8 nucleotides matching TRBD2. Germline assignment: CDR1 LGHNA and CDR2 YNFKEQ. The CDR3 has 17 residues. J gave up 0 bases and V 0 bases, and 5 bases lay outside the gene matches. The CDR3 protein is CASSQDPGGGSTDTQYF. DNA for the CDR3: TGTGCCAGCAGCCAAGACCCAGGCGGGGGGAGCACAGATACGCAGTATTTT.

CDR3 residues: CASSSGLSGLGGDEQFF. The DNA of the CDR3 is TGCGCCAGCAGCTCCGGACTTAGCGGTTTGGGTGGCGATGAGCAGTTCTTC. The chain has TRBV5-1 and TRBJ2-1; D is perhaps TRBD2 (6 bases). Trimming shortened V by 3 bases and J by 8 bases, and 24 bases separated the two germline ends. The CDR3 loop spans 17 amino acids. CDR1 and CDR2 from the germline V gene are SGHRS and YFSETQ.

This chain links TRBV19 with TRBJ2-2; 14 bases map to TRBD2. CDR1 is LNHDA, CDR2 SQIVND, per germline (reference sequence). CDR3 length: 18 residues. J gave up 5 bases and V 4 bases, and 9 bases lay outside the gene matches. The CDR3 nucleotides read TGTGCCAGTAGTAAACCTCCGGGACTAGCGGGAGATACCGGGGAGCTGTTTTTT. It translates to CASSKPPGLAGDTGELFF.

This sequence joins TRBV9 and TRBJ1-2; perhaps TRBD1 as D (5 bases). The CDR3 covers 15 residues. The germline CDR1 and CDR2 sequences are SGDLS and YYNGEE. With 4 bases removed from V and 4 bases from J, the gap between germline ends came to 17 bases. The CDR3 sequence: CASSFQNQGGYGYTF. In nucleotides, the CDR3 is TGTGCCAGCAGCTTTCAAAATCAGGGAGGCTATGGCTACACCTTC. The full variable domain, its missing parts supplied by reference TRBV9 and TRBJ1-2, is DSGVTQTPKHLITATGQRVTLRCSPRSGDLSVYWYQQSLDQGLQFLIQYYNGEERAKGNILERFSAQQFPDLHSELNLSSLELGDSALYFCASSFQNQGGYGYTFGSGTRLTVV.

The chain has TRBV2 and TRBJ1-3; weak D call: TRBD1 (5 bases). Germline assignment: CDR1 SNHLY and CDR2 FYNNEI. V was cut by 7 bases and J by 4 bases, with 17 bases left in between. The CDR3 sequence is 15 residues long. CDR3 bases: TGTGCCAGCACACCTCCGAGGGGAGCAGGAAACACCATATATTTT. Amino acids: CASTPPRGAGNTIYF. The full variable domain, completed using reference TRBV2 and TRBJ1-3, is EPEVTQTPSHQVTQMGQEVILRCVPISNHLYFYWYRQILGQKVEFLVSFYNNEISEKSEIFDDQFSVERPDGSNFTLKIRSTKLEDSAMYFCASTPPRGAGNTIYFGEGSWLTVV.

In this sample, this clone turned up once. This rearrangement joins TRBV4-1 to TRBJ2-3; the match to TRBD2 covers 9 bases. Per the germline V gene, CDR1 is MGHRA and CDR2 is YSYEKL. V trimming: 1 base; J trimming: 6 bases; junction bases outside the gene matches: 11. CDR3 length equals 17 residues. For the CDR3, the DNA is TGCGCCAGCAGCCAAGTAAGCGGGGGGCCTTTCGGGGATACGCAGTATTTT. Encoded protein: CASSQVSGGPFGDTQYF.

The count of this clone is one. The CDR3 loop is CASSLGQLSYEQYF. Written as DNA, the CDR3 is TGTGCCAGCTCACTCGGCCAACTTTCCTACGAGCAGTACTTC. The chain uses TRBV18 and TRBJ2-7, with D unclear. Between the trimmed V and J ends, which lost 4 bases and 1 base, there was a span of 11 bases. The germline CDR1 and CDR2 sequences are KGHSH and LQKENI. The CDR3 has 14 amino acids.

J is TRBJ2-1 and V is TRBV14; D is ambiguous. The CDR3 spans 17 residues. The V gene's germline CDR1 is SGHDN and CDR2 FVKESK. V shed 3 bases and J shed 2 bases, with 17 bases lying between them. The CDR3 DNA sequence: TGTGCCAGCAGCCAGCCCGCTTCTAGTGCCGCCTACAATGAGCAGTTCTTC. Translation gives CASSQPASSAAYNEQFF.

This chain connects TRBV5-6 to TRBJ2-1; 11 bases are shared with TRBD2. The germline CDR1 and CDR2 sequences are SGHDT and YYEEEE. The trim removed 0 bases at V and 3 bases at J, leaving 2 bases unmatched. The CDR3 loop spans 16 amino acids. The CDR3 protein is CASSLAGLAVYNEQFF. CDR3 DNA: TGTGCCAGCAGCTTGGCGGGACTAGCGGTCTACAATGAGCAGTTCTTC.

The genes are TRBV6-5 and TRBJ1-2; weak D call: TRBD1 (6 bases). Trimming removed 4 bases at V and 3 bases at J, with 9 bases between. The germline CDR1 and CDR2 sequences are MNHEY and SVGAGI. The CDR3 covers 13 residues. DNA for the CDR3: TGTGCCAGCAGTTCAAACAGGGACTATGGCTACACCTTC. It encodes CASSSNRDYGYTF.

The CDR3 DNA reads as TGTGCCAGCAGCTTGGCCAAGGGGATCGGCACAGATACGCAGTATTTT. This gives the protein CASSLAKGIGTDTQYF. The chain joins TRBV5-4 to TRBJ2-3; D is perhaps TRBD1 (5 bases). The V end lost 0 bases, the J end lost 1 base, and 12 bases lay between the germline ends. There are 16 residues in the CDR3. The germline V gene encodes CDR1 SGHNT and CDR2 YYREEE (reference sequence).

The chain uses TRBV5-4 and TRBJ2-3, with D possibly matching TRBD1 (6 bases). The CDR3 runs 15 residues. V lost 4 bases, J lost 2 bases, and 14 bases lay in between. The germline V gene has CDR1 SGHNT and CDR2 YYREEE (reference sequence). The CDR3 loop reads CASSVGQHDTDTQYF. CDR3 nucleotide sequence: TGTGCCAGCAGCGTTGGACAGCACGACACAGATACGCAGTATTTT. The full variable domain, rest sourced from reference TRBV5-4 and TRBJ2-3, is ETGVTQSPTHLIKTRGQQVTLRCSSQSGHNTVSWYQQALGQGPQFIFQYYREEENGRGNFPPRFSGLQFPNYSSELNVNALELDDSALYLCASSVGQHDTDTQYFGPGTRLTVL.

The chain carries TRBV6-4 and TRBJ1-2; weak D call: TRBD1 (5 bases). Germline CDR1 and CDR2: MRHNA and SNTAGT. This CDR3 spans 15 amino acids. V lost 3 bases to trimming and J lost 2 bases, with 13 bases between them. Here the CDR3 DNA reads TGTGCCAGCAGTGAAGTATGGGGCGAAAACTATGGCTACACCTTC. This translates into CASSEVWGENYGYTF.

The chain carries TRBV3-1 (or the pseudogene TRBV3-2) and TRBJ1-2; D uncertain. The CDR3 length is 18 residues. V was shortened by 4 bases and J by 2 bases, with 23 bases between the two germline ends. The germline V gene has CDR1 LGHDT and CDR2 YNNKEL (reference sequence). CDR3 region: CASSRRLEFGGRNYGYTF. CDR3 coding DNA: TGTGCCAGCAGCCGACGGCTGGAATTCGGAGGGCGGAACTATGGCTACACCTTC.

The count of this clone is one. CDR3 protein: CASSLLTSNYGYTF. The CDR3 nucleotides are TGCGCCAGCAGCTTGTTAACCTCTAACTATGGCTACACCTTC. V usage is TRBV5-1 and J usage is TRBJ1-2, with D unclear. Trimming stripped 1 base from V and 0 bases from J, with 7 bases between. CDR1 SGHRS and CDR2 YFSETQ come from the germline V gene. The CDR3 loop spans 14 amino acids.